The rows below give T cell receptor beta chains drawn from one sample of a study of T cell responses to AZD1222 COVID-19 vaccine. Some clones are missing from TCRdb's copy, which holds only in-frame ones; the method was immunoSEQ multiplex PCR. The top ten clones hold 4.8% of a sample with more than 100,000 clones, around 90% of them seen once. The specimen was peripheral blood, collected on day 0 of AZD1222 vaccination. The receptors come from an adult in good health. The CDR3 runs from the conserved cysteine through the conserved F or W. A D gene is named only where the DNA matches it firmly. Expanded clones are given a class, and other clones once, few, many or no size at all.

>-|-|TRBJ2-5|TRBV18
TGTGCCAGCTCACCCGACAGCTGGGAGACCCAGTACTTC
CASSPDSWETQYF
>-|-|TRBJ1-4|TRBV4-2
TGTGCCAGCAGCCAAGGAGGACAGAATGAAAAACTGTTTTTT
CASSQGGQNEKLFF
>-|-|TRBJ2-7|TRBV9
TGTGCCAGCAGCGCCAGACAGAGCTCCTACGAGCAGTACTTC
CASSARQSSYEQYF
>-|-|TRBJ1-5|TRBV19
TGTGCCAGTAGTATCGGGTCGGTTGGCAATCAGCCCCAGCATTTT
CASSIGSVGNQPQHF
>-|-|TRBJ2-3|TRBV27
TGTGCCAGCAGTTCCGATCAGGGGAGGGGGCCCACAGATACGCAGTATTTT
CASSSDQGRGPTDTQYF
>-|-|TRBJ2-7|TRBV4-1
TGCGCCAGCAGCCGCGGCGGGGACATGTCCTACGAGCAGTACTTC
CASSRGGDMSYEQYF
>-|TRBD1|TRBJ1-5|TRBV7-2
TGTGCCAGCAGCTTATGGGGACAGGGCACTCAGCCCCAGCATTTT
CASSLWGQGTQPQHF
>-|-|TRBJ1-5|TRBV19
TGTGCCAGTATCGCACAGGACCCGACCTATAGCAATCAGCCCCAGCATTTT
CASIAQDPTYSNQPQHF
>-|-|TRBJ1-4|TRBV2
TGTGCCAGCAGGTGGGGTGGGACATCTCGGGAAAAACTGTTTTTT
CASRWGGTSREKLFF
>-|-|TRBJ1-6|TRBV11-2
TGTGCCAGCAGCTCCCCGCGGTCCTATAATTCACCCCTCCACTTT
CASSSPRSYNSPLHF
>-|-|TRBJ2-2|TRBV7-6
TGTGCCAGCAGAAAGACAGGAAACACCGGGGAGCTGTTTTTT
CASRKTGNTGELFF
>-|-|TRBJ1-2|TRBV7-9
TGTGCCAGCACCCTAGGCGATCGCTACACCTTC
CASTLGDRYTF
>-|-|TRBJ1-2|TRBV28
TGTGCCAGCAGTGACAAGTCGTATGGCTACACCTTC
CASSDKSYGYTF
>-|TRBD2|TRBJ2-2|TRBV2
TGTGCCAGCAGTATCTTACTAGCGGGCACCGGGGAGCTGTTTTTT
CASSILLAGTGELFF
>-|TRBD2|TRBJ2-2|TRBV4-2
TGTGCCAGCAACACCGGCCTAGCGGAACCGAACACCGGGGAGCTGTTTTTT
CASNTGLAEPNTGELFF
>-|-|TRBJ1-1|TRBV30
TGTGCCTGGAGTGCAGGGTTCGCGACTGAAGCTTTCTTT
CAWSAGFATEAFF
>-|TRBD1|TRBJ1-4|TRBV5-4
TGTGCCAGCAGCTTGTGGGGACAGCCTAATGAAAAACTGTTTTTT
CASSLWGQPNEKLFF
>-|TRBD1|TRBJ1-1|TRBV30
TGTGCCTGGTTAGACAGGGTACAAATTAACACTGAAGCTTTCTTT
CAWLDRVQINTEAFF
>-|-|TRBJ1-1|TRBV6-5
TGTGCCAGCTCGGGGAGCGGTGCTGAAGCTTTCTTT
CASSGSGAEAFF
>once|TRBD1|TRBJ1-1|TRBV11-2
TGTGCCAGCAGCTTGCCCAGCACAGGGGGCACTGAAGCTTTCTTT
CASSLPSTGGTEAFF
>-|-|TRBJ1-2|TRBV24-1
TGTGCCACCAGTGATCGCCGGGGGGACAACTATGGCTACACCTTC
CATSDRRGDNYGYTF
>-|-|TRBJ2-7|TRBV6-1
TGTGCCAGCAGTGATTTAGTTAAGGGAATCTACGAGCAGTACTTC
CASSDLVKGIYEQYF
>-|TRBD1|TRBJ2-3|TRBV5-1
TGCGCCAGCAGACGAAATCAGGGGGTCCGCACAGATACGCAGTATTTT
CASRRNQGVRTDTQYF
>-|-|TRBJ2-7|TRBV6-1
TGTGCCAGCAGTGAAGCATTAATAGCTGCCTACGAGCAGTACTTC
CASSEALIAAYEQYF
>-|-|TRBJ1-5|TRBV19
TGTGCCAGTAGTATATGGGGGGCCCAGAATCAGCCCCAGCATTTT
CASSIWGAQNQPQHF
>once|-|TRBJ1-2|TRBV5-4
TGTGCCACCACAGGCCCTTCGAATGGCTACACCTTC
CATTGPSNGYTF
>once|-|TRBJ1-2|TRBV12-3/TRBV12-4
TGTGCCAGCAGTCCCCCGGGTTCGGGGAACACCTTC
CASSPPGSGNTF
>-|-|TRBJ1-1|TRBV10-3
TGTGCCATCAGTGAGAGGTCATACGAAGCTTTCTTT
CAISERSYEAFF
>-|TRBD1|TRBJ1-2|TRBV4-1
TGCGCCAGCAGCCAGACAGGGTTGGGCTATGGCTACACCTTC
CASSQTGLGYGYTF
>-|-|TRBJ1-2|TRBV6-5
TGTGCCAGCAGGGGGGGAAACTATGGCTACACCTTC
CASRGGNYGYTF
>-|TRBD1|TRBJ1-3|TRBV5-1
TGCGCCAGCAGCAATCAGGGGGCAGGTGGAAACACCATATATTTT
CASSNQGAGGNTIYF
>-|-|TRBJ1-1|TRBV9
TGTGCCAGCAGCGTAGTCCCGGAGGGTACTGAAGCTTTCTTT
CASSVVPEGTEAFF
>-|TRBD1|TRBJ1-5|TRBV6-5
TGTGCCAGCAGTCCACTGACAGGGGGCGGACAGCCCCAGCATTTT
CASSPLTGGGQPQHF
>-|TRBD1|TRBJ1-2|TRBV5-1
TGCGCCAGCACCTTGAACCGACAGGGAGATGGCTACACCTTC
CASTLNRQGDGYTF
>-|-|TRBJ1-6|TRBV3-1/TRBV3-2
TGTGCCAGCAGCCCAGGCCGACCTAATTCACCCCTCCACTTT
CASSPGRPNSPLHF
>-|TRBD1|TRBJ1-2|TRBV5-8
TGTGCCAGCAGCTTGGACAGGGGGTACTATGGCTACACCTTC
CASSLDRGYYGYTF
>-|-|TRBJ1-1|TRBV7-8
TGTGCCAGCAGCTCCCAGGGGTCCCCGCCAACCACTGAAGCTTTCTTT
CASSSQGSPPTTEAFF
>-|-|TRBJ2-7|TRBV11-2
TGTGCCAGCAGCTTAGGGGGGCTCTACGAGCAGTACTTC
CASSLGGLYEQYF
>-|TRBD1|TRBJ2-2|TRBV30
TGTGCCTGGAACCCTGGGCGAACAGGGGGCGTATACGGGGAGCTGTTTTTT
CAWNPGRTGGVYGELFF
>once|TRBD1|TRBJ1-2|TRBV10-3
TGTGCCACAGCCAACGGACAGGGCTATGGCTACACCTTC
CATANGQGYGYTF
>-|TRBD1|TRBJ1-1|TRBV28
TGTGCCAGCAGTCTGCGACAGGGTCATTACCCTGAAGCTTTCTTT
CASSLRQGHYPEAFF
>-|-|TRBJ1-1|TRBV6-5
TGTGCCAGCAGTTACTCACCGAGCACTGAAGCTTTCTTT
CASSYSPSTEAFF
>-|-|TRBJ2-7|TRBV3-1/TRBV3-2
TGTGCCAGCAGCCAGCGGGGTCCACTCTACGAGCAGTACTTC
CASSQRGPLYEQYF
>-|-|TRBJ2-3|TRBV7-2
TGTGCCAGCAGCTTAGGAACAGATACGCAGTATTTT
CASSLGTDTQYF
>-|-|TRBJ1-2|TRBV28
TGTGCCAGCAGTCCGGACAGTTATGGCTACACCTTC
CASSPDSYGYTF
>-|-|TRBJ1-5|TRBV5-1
TGCGCCAGCAGCTTGGAACCCCGGACAGCCTATAGCAATCAGCCCCAGCATTTT
CASSLEPRTAYSNQPQHF
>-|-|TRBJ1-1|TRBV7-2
TGTGCCAGCGGTCTGAGATGGGCTGAAGCTTTCTTT
CASGLRWAEAFF
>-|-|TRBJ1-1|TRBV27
TGTGCCAGCAGTTCCGCGGGGGCTGAAGCTTTCTTT
CASSSAGAEAFF
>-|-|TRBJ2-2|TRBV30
TGTGCCTGGAAAAGGCACCCGAACACCGGGGAGCTGTTTTTT
CAWKRHPNTGELFF
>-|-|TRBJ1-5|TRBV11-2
TGTGCCAGCAGCTTGACAGGTAGCAATCAGCCCCAGCATTTT
CASSLTGSNQPQHF
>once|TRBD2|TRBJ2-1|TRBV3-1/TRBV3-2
TGTGCCAGCAGCCGCGGACTAGCGGCCTACAATGAGCAGTTCTTC
CASSRGLAAYNEQFF
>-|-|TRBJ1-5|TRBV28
TGTGCCAGCAGTTTAAACGGCGATCAGCCCCAGCATTTT
CASSLNGDQPQHF
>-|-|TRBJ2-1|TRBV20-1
TGCAGTGCTAGTGACCAAAATGAGCAGTTCTTC
CSASDQNEQFF
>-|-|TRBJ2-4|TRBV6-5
TGTGCCAGCAATAGATGGGGGGTCACCAAAAACATTCAGTACTTC
CASNRWGVTKNIQYF
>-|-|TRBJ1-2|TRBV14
TGTGCCAGCAGCCATCCCCCGGGACTCGGGCCCTACACCTTC
CASSHPPGLGPYTF
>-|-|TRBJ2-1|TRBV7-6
TGTGCCAGCAGGATAAGCGTGGGGCTTAACAATGAGCAGTTCTTC
CASRISVGLNNEQFF
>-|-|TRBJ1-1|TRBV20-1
TGCAGTGCTAGTAGTGGTTCGAACACTGAAGCTTTCTTT
CSASSGSNTEAFF
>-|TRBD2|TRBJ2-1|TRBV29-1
TGCAGCGTTGTGCTCGGGGGGACCCTTGATGAGCAGTTCTTC
CSVVLGGTLDEQFF
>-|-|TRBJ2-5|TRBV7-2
TGTGCCAGCAGCTCCCTAGCAGGGGCAGAGACCCAGTACTTC
CASSSLAGAETQYF
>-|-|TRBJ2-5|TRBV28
TGTGCCAGCAGTTCCCCGGACCGGGAAGAGACCCAGTACTTC
CASSSPDREETQYF